This T cell receptor beta chain derives from a study of T cells in Graves' hyperthyroidism and ophthalmopathy (dated 2019 in TCRdb). Regarding the research as a whole: To identify TCR V-J signatures that set the groups apart, the researchers used a discovery cohort of 100 patients, made up of under 45 with Graves' ophthalmopathy and around 58 with stable Graves' hyperthyroidism. The 75 to 100 discovery patients were randomly divided into training and test sets at a 7:3 ratio. After blood sampling, hyperthyroidism patients were treated with methimazole at a starting dose of 30 mg daily, and ophthalmopathy patients were treated with high-dose intravenous methylprednisolone. Prospective prediction of ophthalmopathy was tested in an independent validation cohort of fewer than 20 hyperthyroidism patients and some 17 patients who later progressed to ophthalmopathy. The study also compared thyroid tissue and blood T-cell repertoires from 6 or 7 Graves' hyperthyroidism patients. According to the paper, TCR Vbeta CDR3 sequencing was carried out on 135 peripheral blood samples, which came from some 41 ophthalmopathy, some 73 hyperthyroidism and roughly 17 progressor patients. The investigation overall reported the following: Ophthalmopathy was separated from stable hyperthyroidism by a 13 V-J signature model, with approximately 86% sensitivity and approximately 84% specificity obtained in cross-validation and 80%/75% obtained in testing. Most expanded thyroid clonotypes (frequency above 0.001) were also found in blood, which suggests that blood repertoires may mirror thyroid immune responses. During validation, the model predicted progression to ophthalmopathy a median of approximately 7 months ahead of onset, with around 65% sensitivity and about 75% specificity. Sample size was not statistically predetermined, and blinding of investigators to group allocation was not performed.

The study excluded patients with uncontrolled infections, other autoimmune diseases, pregnancy or lactation. Clinical symptoms, serum thyroxine and TRAb, thyroid ultrasound, and orbital computed tomography formed the basis for the diagnoses. Trizol reagent was used to extract total RNA, and RNA quality was then checked on an Agilent 2100 Bioanalyzer. The TCR beta CDR3 regions were amplified from the RNA transcripts. A first-round RT-PCR of the TCR CDR3 used the HTBI primer set with the Qiagen OneStep RT-PCR kit. Libraries were constructed in a second round of multiplex PCR, after which size selection and purification were performed. Libraries were sequenced paired-end with 100 bp reads on an Illumina HiSeq2000. The authors' analysis ran thus. SOAPnuke was used to process the raw data, removing reads that contained adapters or uncalled bases, had a mean Phred below 15, or lacked an exact match to the constant primer or identifier. High-quality paired reads were merged with COPE v1.2.5, and unique nucleotide sequences were defined as clonotypes. Clonotypes were aligned to IMGT TRBV, TRBD and TRBJ reference segments using MiTCR v1.1. Analysis was restricted to V-J combinations with a frequency above 0.0001, which covered about 99% of repertoires. The TCS score was defined as F50 (clonal expansion) divided by E x V (chaos), with BLOSUM62-based TCRdist calculated between CDR3 peptides within each V-J. Welch's t-statistics and random forest reduced roughly 500 V-J features to 13, which were used in a naive Bayes classifier (R e1071). The Morisita-Horn index was used to measure how similar the thyroid and blood repertoires were. TCRdb redid the processing of the public reads, applying fastp at Q25 and MiXCR, and retained in-frame beta chains. Each CDR3 protein appears once, grouped with its most common genes and DNA. The V and J calls shown here were made by TCRdb, not taken from the authors' results. The sample profile shows 500,000 to 600,000 distinct CDR3 sequences; 40% to 55% of them were found once. The top ten clonotypes cover around 47% of the sample.

This clonotype was found many times. Its recognized antigen is unknown. Per-base quality was not reported, and no clone a single base away is much larger than it. Trimming leaves V shorter by 0 bases and J shorter by 2 bases, with the junction holding 1 base beyond the gene matches. CDR1 and CDR2 (SGHRS, YFSETQ) derive from the germline V gene. From the cysteine through the phenylalanine, the CDR3 covers 15 amino acids. The CDR3 DNA has 45 bases and is translated from base 1. Sequenced material: peripheral blood or thyroid tissue (not recorded which). This clonotype was obtained from an adult woman with Graves' disease, either hyperthyroidism or ophthalmopathy (not recorded which). The chain is assembled from TRBV5-1 and TRBJ2-5, with 10 middle bases fitting TRBD1. The CDR3 is CASSLGQGAQETQYF. The bases are TGCGCCAGCAGCTTGGGACAGGGGGCGCAAGAGACCCAGTACTTC.